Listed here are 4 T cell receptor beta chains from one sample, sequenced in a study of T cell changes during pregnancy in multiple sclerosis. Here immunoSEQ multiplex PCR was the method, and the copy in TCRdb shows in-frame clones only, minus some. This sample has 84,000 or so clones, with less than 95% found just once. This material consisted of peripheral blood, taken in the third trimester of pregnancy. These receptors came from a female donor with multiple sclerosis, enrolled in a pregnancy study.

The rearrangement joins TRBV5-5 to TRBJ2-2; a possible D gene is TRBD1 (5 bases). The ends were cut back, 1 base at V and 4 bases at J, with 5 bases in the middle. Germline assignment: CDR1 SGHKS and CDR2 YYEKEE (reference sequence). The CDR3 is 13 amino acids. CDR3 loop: CASSLTGTGELFF. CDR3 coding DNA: TGTGCCAGCAGCTTGACAGGCACCGGGGAGCTGTTTTTT.

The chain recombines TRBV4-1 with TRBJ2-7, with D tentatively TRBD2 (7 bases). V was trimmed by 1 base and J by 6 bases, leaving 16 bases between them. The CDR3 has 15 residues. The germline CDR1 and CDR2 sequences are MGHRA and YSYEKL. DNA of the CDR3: TGCGCCAGCAGCCAAGTTCTTGGGGGGGCGGGCGAGCAGTACTTC. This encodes CASSQVLGGAGEQYF.

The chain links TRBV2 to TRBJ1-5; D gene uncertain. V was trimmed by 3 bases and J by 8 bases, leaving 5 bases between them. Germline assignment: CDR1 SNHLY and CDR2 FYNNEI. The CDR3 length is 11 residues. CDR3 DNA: TGTGCCAGCAGTGACCCGGAGCCCCAGCATTTT. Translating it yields CASSDPEPQHF.

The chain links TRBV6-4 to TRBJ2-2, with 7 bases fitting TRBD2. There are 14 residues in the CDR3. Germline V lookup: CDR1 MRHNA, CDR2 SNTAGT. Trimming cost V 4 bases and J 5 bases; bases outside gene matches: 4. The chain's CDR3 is CASSGSRGTGELFF. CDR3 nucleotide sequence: TGTGCCAGCAGTGGCTCGCGGGGGACCGGGGAGCTGTTTTTT.